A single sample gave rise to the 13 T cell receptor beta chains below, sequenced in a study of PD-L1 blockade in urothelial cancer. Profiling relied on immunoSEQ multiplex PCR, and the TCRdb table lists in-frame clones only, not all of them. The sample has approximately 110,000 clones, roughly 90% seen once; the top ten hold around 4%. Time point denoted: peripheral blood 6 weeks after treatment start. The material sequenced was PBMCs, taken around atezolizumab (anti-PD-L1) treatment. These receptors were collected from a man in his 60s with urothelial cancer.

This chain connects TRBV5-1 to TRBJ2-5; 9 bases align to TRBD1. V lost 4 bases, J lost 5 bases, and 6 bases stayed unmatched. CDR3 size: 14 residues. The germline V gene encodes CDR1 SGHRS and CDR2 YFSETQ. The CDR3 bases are TGCGCCAGCAGCGCCGGGACAGGGACGGAGACCCAGTACTTC. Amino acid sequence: CASSAGTGTETQYF.

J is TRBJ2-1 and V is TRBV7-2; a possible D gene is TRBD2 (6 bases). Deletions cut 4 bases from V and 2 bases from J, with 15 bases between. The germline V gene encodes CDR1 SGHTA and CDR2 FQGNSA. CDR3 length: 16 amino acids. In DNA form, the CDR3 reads TGTGCCAGCAGCTCAGACCGGGAGTTTCCCTACAATGAGCAGTTCTTC. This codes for CASSSDREFPYNEQFF.

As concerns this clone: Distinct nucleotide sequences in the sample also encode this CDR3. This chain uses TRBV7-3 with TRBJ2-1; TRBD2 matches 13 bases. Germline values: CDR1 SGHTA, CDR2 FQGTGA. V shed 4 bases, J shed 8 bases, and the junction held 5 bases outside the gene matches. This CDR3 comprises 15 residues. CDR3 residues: CASSSTGTSGDEQFF. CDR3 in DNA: TGTGCCAGCAGCTCCACCGGGACTAGCGGGGATGAGCAGTTCTTC.

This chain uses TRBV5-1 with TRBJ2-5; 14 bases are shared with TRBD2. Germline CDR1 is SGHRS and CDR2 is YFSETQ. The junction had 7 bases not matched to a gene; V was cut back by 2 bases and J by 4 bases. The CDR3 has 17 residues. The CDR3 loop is CASSFSGLAGVGETQYF. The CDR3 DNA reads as TGCGCCAGCAGCTTCTCGGGACTAGCGGGAGTCGGAGAGACCCAGTACTTC.

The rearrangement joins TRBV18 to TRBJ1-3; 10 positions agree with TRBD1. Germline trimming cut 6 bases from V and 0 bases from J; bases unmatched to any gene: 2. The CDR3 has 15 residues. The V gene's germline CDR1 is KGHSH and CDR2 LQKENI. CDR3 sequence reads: CASSRDRGSGNTIYF. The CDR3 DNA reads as TGTGCCAGCTCCCGGGACAGGGGCTCTGGAAACACCATATATTTT.

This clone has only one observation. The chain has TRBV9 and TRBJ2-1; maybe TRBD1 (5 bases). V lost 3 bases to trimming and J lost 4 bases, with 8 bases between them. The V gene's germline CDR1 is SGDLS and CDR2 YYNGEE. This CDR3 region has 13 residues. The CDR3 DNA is TGTGCCAGCAGCGCCGACAGTTACAATGAGCAGTTCTTC. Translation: CASSADSYNEQFF.

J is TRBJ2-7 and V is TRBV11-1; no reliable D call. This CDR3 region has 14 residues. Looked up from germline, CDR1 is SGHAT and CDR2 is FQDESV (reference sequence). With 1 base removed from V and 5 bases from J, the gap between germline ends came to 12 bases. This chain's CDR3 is CASSLVGESDEQYF. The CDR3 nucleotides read TGTGCCAGCAGCTTAGTAGGAGAGTCTGACGAGCAGTACTTC.

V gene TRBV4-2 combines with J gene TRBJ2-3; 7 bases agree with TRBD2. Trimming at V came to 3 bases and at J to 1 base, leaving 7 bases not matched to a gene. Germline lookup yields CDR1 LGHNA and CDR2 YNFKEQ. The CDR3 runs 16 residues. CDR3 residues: CASSQGGGSRTDTQYF. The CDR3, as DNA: TGTGCCAGCAGCCAGGGGGGGGGAAGTCGCACAGATACGCAGTATTTT.

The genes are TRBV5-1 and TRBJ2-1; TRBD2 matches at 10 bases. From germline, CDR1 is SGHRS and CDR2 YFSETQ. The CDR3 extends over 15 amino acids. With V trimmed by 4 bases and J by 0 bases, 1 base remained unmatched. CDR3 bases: TGCGCCAGCAGCCCTAGCGGGAGCTCCTACAATGAGCAGTTCTTC. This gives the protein CASSPSGSSYNEQFF.

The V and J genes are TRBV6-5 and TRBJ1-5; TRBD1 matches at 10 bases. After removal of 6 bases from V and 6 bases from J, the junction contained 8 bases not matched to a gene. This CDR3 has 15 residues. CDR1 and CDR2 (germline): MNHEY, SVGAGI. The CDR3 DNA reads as TGTGCCAGCAGCCCACGGGGACAGGGGATTCAGCCCCAGCATTTT. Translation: CASSPRGQGIQPQHF.

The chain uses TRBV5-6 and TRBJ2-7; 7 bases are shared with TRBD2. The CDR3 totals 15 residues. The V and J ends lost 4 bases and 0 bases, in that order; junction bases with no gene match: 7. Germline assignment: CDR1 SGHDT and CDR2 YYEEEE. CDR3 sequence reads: CASSGRASNSYEQYF. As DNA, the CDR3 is TGTGCCAGCAGCGGGAGGGCATCAAACTCCTACGAGCAGTACTTC.

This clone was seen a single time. The CDR3 sequence: CASSLTGLNTGELFF. The CDR3, as DNA: TGTGCCAGCAGCTTAACGGGACTAAACACCGGGGAGCTGTTTTTT. This sequence joins TRBV11-3 and TRBJ2-2, with 7 bases aligning to TRBD2. The J segment lost 2 bases and the V segment lost 2 bases, leaving 2 bases of the junction unmatched. Germline CDR1 SGHNT, CDR2 YENEEA. The CDR3 length is 15 residues.

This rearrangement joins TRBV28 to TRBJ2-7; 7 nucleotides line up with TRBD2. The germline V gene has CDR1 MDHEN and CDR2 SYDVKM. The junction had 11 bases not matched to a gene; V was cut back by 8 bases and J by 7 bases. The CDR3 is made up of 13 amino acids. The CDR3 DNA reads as TGTGCCAGCTCCGGGGGAGGGCCTAGGGAGCAGTACTTC. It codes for CASSGGGPREQYF.